Given below is one T cell receptor (beta chain) in context. The sample holds a few counts of this clone. Its antigen target is currently unknown. There are no base qualities to consult, and no much larger clone falls within one base. The sample originates from a study of Ad26.COV2.S vaccination and SARS-CoV-2 variants (dated by TCRdb to the early 2020s). Concerning the study at large: Donors in the vaccine arm were drawn from COV1001, a multicentre, randomized, double-blind, placebo-controlled phase I-IIa trial testing Ad26.COV2.S in healthy adults. A total of 32 samples were included in the TCR-sequenced set, comprising roughly 20 Ad26.COV2.S vaccine recipients, 5 placebo recipients and 8 SARS-CoV-2 convalescent individuals. TCRbeta repertoire sequencing was used to assess the specificity and breadth of SARS-CoV-2-reactive T cell receptors after Ad26.COV2.S vaccination. Ad26.COV2.S was administered intramuscularly at a dose of 5x10^10 or 1x10^11 viral particles, either as one shot or as two shots given 56 days apart. Blinding of investigators to trial group allocation was maintained during experiments and outcome assessment. Participants in the trial were split at random into five groups of five each, receiving low-dose or high-dose Ad26.COV2.S once or twice, or else placebo on both occasions. Results and caveats for the whole study, not just this receptor: Compared with placebo recipients, Ad26.COV2.S recipients showed higher spike-specific TCR breadth (P = 0.0014). According to the authors, total T cell responses may have been underestimated by the TCR breadth and depth analyses. The study was not powered to compare responses between vaccine doses or regimens. After vaccination, substantial breadth of spike-specific CD8+ and CD4+ T cell responses was reported. Non-spike TCR breadth was comparable between vaccine and placebo recipients, consistent with the vaccine containing only spike.

Per the publication, the treatment or condition label means: roughly 18 received Ad26.COV2.S at low or high dose, single or two shots; roughly five received placebo; per-sample allocation not given. Repertoires of vaccine and placebo recipients were sequenced from samples taken on day 63 after the first injection. In Cohort 1b, about two dozen adults aged 18-55 years were enrolled at a single site in Boston, USA, between 29 July and 7 August 2020. Ad26.COV2.S was a replication-incompetent adenovirus type 26 vector expressing a prefusion-stabilized SARS-CoV-2 spike protein from the original Wuhan strain. The immunoSEQ Assay was the method used to sequence TCRbeta CDR3 regions. After extraction, genomic DNA underwent amplification by bias-controlled multiplex PCR, followed by high-throughput sequencing. The study's own analysis went as follows. To quantify the absolute abundance of every unique TCRbeta CDR3 region, sequences were collapsed and filtered. T cell fraction was estimated by normalizing TCRbeta template counts to usable DNA, which was measured by amplifying reference genes present in all nucleated cells. Repertoire TCRs were annotated as SARS-CoV-2-specific when V gene, CDR3 amino acid sequence and J gene were exactly matched to a known reactive TCR set. MIRA supplied the reference SARS-CoV-2 TCR set, which was filtered for enrichment in COVID-19-positive ImmuneCODE repertoires so that public or cross-reactive TCRs were removed. Based on the MIRA antigens, annotated TCRs were further analysed at the level of specific ORF or position within ORF. Depth was the summed frequency of annotated unique rearrangements, while breadth was defined as annotated unique rearrangements over total unique productive rearrangements. Group comparisons of TCR breadth used two-sided Wilcoxon rank-sum tests. In TCRdb, the immuneACCESS table is reduced to in-frame sequences with V and J assigned. These tables do not hold every clone; where another copy was compared, an unresolved V gene accounts for under half, and the others remain unexplained. Clone size and the V and J calls come from that table; the DNA yielded D and trimming. A total of about 420,000 clones appear in this sample, around 89% of them only once. The top ten clones comprise 3.6% of the sample.

Trimming at the junction amounts to 0 bases on V and 0 bases on J, and the germline ends lie 10 bases apart. The CDR3 spans 15 residues, from the cysteine through the phenylalanine. Just CDR3 DNA is preserved here, 45 bases in frame from base 1. The germline V gene specifies SGHDT as CDR1 and YYEEEE as CDR2. The sequence joins TRBV5-6 to TRBJ2-7; the D gene identity is not certain. The sequenced sample was peripheral blood, obtained in a trial of Ad26.COV2.S vaccine versus placebo. The sequence derives from a person between 18 and 65 years old who received the Ad26.COV2.S COVID-19 vaccine or a placebo. This receptor carries the CDR3 CASSLDWGSSYEQYF. In nucleotide form, the sequence is TGTGCCAGCAGCTTGGATTGGGGAAGCTCCTACGAGCAGTACTTC. Reference TRBV5-6 and TRBJ2-7 genes cover what lies past the CDR3, so the full variable domain is DAGVTQSPTHLIKTRGQQVTLRCSPKSGHDTVSWYQQALGQGPQFIFQYYEEEERQRGNFPDRFSGHQFPNYSSELNVNALLLGDSALYLCASSLDWGSSYEQYFGPGTRLTVT.